The clone carrying this T cell receptor beta chain was counted between two and nine times. TCRdb reprocessed the RT-PCR reads via MiXCR and lists one record per CDR3 protein. The sample carries some 570,000 distinct CDR3 sequences, about 11% recorded once. The sample comes from a study of response to subunit inactivated influenza vaccine. Germline CDR1 DFQATT, CDR2 SNEGSKA (reference sequence). The CDR3 has 14 residues. V lost 6 bases to trimming and J lost 0 bases, with 12 bases between them. This sample also appeared in a second study, on T cells expressing NK-cell markers. In that study: What made the TCR beta cDNA was 5'RACE template switching with UMIs. Researchers got TCR beta repertoires out of sorted CD3+CD56+NKG2C+, CD3+CD56+NKG2C- and CD3+CD56-NKG2C+ T cells. Sorting in several experiments was restricted by an anti-gamma-delta TCR antibody to alpha-beta TCR T cells.

The material was PBMCs from blood, obtained on the day of vaccination. The V and J genes are TRBV20-1 and TRBJ2-4; D is possibly TRBD2 (5 bases). The receptor was isolated from a man in his fifties who received an inactivated influenza vaccine. The DNA of the CDR3 is TGCAGTGCCACGGACTCCTCAGCCAAAAACATTCAGTACTTC. It is translated as CSATDSSAKNIQYF.